Reported below is one T cell receptor beta chain. Its specificity is not known. These data belong to a study of PD-1 blockade in classical Hodgkin lymphoma. General study points: When set against healthy donors, newly diagnosed patients were reported to show lower baseline TCR diversity. The drivers behind the repertoire differences, possibly disease activity or prior therapy, remain undefined.

This sample's time point: newly diagnosed, previously untreated cHL patient sample. Newly diagnosed, untreated classical Hodgkin lymphoma PBMCs served as comparison. TCRdb's copy holds only in-frame clones and misses some; the assay was immunoSEQ multiplex PCR. The data contain 70,000 or so clones, over 90% of them seen just once; the ten biggest clones take up roughly 2.7%. Germline V gene lookup returns CDR1 MNHEY and CDR2 SMNVEV (reference sequence). This CDR3 is built from 17 residues. The V segment lost 5 bases and the J segment 2 bases; nucleotides outside the gene matches: 14. Sequenced input: peripheral blood mononuclear cells (PBMCs). The chain is built from TRBV27 and TRBJ2-7; TRBD2 matches at 8 bases. The clonotype comes from a human donor with classical Hodgkin lymphoma. The CDR3 DNA follows: TGTGCCAGCAGTATACTTTTGGGTAGCGGGATCACCTACGAGCAGTACTTC. Translation: CASSILLGSGITYEQYF.